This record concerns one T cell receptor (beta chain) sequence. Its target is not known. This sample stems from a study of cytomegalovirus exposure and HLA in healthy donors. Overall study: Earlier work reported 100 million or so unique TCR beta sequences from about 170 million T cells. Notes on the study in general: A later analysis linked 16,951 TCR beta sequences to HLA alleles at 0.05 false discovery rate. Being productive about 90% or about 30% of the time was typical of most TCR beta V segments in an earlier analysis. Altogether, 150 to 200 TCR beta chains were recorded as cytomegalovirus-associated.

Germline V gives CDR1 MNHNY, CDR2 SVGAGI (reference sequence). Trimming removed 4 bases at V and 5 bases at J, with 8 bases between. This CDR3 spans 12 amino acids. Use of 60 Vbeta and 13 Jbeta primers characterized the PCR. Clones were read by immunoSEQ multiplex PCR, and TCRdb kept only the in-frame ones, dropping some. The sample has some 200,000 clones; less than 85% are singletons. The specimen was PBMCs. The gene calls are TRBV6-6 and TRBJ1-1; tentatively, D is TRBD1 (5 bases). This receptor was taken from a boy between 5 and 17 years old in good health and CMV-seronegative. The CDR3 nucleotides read TGTGCCAGCAGTTCCGGGGGGACTGAAGCTTTCTTT. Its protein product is CASSSGGTEAFF.